This TCR beta chain was captured in a study of response to subunit inactivated influenza vaccine. Study results and caveats: Each seasonal influenza vaccination recruits few new T cells, the authors suggested.

Comments on this clonotype: Its antigen is not identified.

CDR1 is SEHNR and CDR2 is FQNEAQ in the germline V gene (reference sequence). V lost 5 bases and J 10 bases, leaving 26 bases between the germline ends. CDR3 size: 17 residues. TCRdb used MiXCR to reprocess the RT-PCR reads, holding one entry per CDR3 protein. The sample has some 500,000 distinct CDR3 sequences, 16% seen once. The rearrangement links TRBV7-9 to TRBJ1-4; possible D gene TRBD1, 5 bases. The sequence derives from a man between 45 and 75 years old who received an inactivated influenza vaccine. The material sequenced was CD4+ T cells sorted from PBMCs, taken approximately 25 months after vaccination. CDR3 loop: CASSPNRMAGSDRKLFF. CDR3 coding DNA: TGTGCCAGCAGCCCAAACAGGATGGCGGGTTCAGACCGAAAACTGTTTTTT.